Presented here are 27 T cell receptor beta chains from one specimen sequenced in a study of blood T cell repertoires in COVID-19. Assay used: immunoSEQ multiplex PCR; TCRdb lists only in-frame clones, some missing. Seen here are tens of thousands of clones, around 92% observed once, and the top ten hold around 12%. The sequencing sample was made of peripheral blood. These receptors all come from a human donor in a cohort sampled during active COVID-19.

This clone was seen once. The chain is built from TRBV3-1 (or the pseudogene TRBV3-2) and TRBJ2-7, with a possible D match to TRBD2 (5 bases). V lost 2 bases and J 3 bases, leaving 8 bases between the germline ends. CDR1 is LGHDT, CDR2 YNNKEL, per germline (reference sequence). The CDR3 loop spans 13 amino acids. The CDR3 loop reads CASSQRRGYEQYF. The CDR3 region has the DNA TGTGCCAGCAGCCAACGTCGGGGCTACGAGCAGTACTTC.

This clone was seen a single time. The chain employs TRBV4-3 and TRBJ2-2, with 8 bases identical to TRBD2. The CDR3 has 16 residues. The germline V gene has CDR1 LGHNA and CDR2 YSLEER. J lost 4 bases, V lost 0 bases, and 4 bases had no gene match. CDR3 sequence reads: CASSQDRGGSTGELFF. The CDR3 coding sequence is TGCGCCAGCAGCCAAGATCGGGGGGGTAGCACCGGGGAGCTGTTTTTT.

V usage is TRBV21-1 and J usage is TRBJ2-5; the DNA was not used to check the table's D call, TRBD1. TRBV21-1 is a recognized pseudogene. This CDR3 has 16 amino acids. CDR3 DNA sequence: TGTGCCAGCAGCACCCACAGGACAGGGGAGGGAGAGACCCAGTACTTC. The encoded protein is CASSTHRTGEGETQYF.

The chain combines TRBV18 with TRBJ1-1; no clear D. The CDR3 runs to 14 residues. Looked up from germline, CDR1 is KGHSH and CDR2 is LQKENI. V shed 3 bases and J shed 2 bases, with 10 bases lying between them. The CDR3 bases are TGTGCCAGCTCACCCGACTCAGCAAACACTGAAGCTTTCTTT. This gives the protein CASSPDSANTEAFF.

The V call is TRBV3-1 (or the pseudogene TRBV3-2), the J call TRBJ1-1; 10 nucleotides match TRBD1. Germline V gene sequence: CDR1 LGHDT, CDR2 YNNKEL (reference sequence). The CDR3 has 15 amino acids. With V trimmed by 2 bases and J by 6 bases, 6 bases remained unmatched. Here the CDR3 reads CASSQRRQGAPEAFF. The CDR3 DNA follows: TGTGCCAGCAGCCAAAGGCGACAGGGGGCCCCTGAAGCTTTCTTT.

The rearrangement uses TRBV6-2 or TRBV6-3 and TRBJ2-4; 12 positions match TRBD2. The CDR3 covers 20 residues. Trimming cost V 5 bases and J 1 base; bases outside gene matches: 15. Germline-derived CDR1 and CDR2 are MNHEY and SVGEGT. The chain's CDR3 is CASSPYRALAGGLAKNIQYF. The CDR3, as DNA: TGTGCCAGCAGTCCCTACAGGGCCCTAGCGGGGGGGCTGGCCAAAAACATTCAGTACTTC.

The gene calls are TRBV5-1 and TRBJ2-7; 14 positions agree with TRBD2. The germline CDR1 and CDR2 sequences are SGHRS and YFSETQ. The CDR3 is made up of 15 amino acids. Losses at the gene ends were 4 bases for V and 3 bases for J; bases not matched to a gene: 3. The DNA for the CDR3 is TGCGCCAGCAGCCCGGGACTAGCGGGAGACTACGAGCAGTACTTC. Protein: CASSPGLAGDYEQYF.

The V call is TRBV11-2, the J call TRBJ1-5, with D possibly matching TRBD1 (5 bases). Germline lookup yields CDR1 SGHAT and CDR2 FQNNGV. CDR3 length: 18 amino acids. V dropped 1 base and J dropped 3 bases, with 19 bases sitting between them. The DNA for the CDR3 is TGTGCCAGCAGCTTAGGTGTCAAGGGTGGGGCGGCCAATCAGCCCCAGCATTTT. It yields the protein CASSLGVKGGAANQPQHF.

The V gene is TRBV6-5, the J gene TRBJ2-7, with 7 bases matching TRBD1. CDR3 size: 14 residues. Trimming removed 6 bases from V and 2 bases from J; junction bases left unmatched: 7. Germline assignment: CDR1 MNHEY and CDR2 SVGAGI. CDR3 sequence reads: CASRSGTATYEQYF. Written as DNA, the CDR3 is TGTGCCAGCAGATCCGGGACAGCGACCTACGAGCAGTACTTC.

The V and J genes are TRBV7-9 and TRBJ2-3, with TRBD2 matching 12 bases. CDR1 and CDR2 from the germline V gene are SEHNR and FQNEAQ (reference sequence). The CDR3 sequence is 16 residues long. The trim removed 5 bases at V and 2 bases at J, leaving 5 bases unmatched. The CDR3 DNA follows: TGTGCCAGCAGCATACTAGCGGGGGGTCCCACAGATACGCAGTATTTT. Amino acid sequence: CASSILAGGPTDTQYF.

The chain employs TRBV6-6 and TRBJ2-3; 7 nucleotides align to TRBD1. In germline, CDR1 is MNHNY, CDR2 SVGAGI (reference sequence). The CDR3 totals 14 residues. Trimming cost V 8 bases and J 0 bases; bases outside gene matches: 5. The CDR3 sequence is CASGRDRSTDTQYF. The CDR3 nucleotides are TGTGCCAGCGGCCGGGACAGAAGCACAGATACGCAGTATTTT.

This chain links TRBV7-2 with TRBJ2-1; 9 bases fit TRBD2. The CDR3 is 14 amino acids. CDR1 is SGHTA and CDR2 is FQGNSA in the germline V gene. The V segment lost 2 bases and the J segment 9 bases; nucleotides outside the gene matches: 5. The CDR3 nucleotides read TGTGCCAGCAGCTTACTAGCGGGGCTAAGTGAGCAGTTCTTC. Its translation is CASSLLAGLSEQFF.

The V gene is TRBV6-1, the J gene TRBJ2-1; 12 nucleotides align to TRBD2. V lost 1 base to trimming and J lost 5 bases; unmatched junction nucleotides: 6. Germline assignment: CDR1 MNHNS and CDR2 SASEGT. The CDR3 has 17 amino acids. Here the CDR3 reads CASSEVLAGGTNNEQFF. The CDR3 DNA follows: TGTGCCAGCAGTGAAGTTCTAGCGGGGGGGACTAACAATGAGCAGTTCTTC.

The chain uses TRBV5-5 and TRBJ1-1, with 7 bases fitting TRBD1. In germline, CDR1 is SGHKS, CDR2 YYEKEE (reference sequence). This CDR3 region has 14 residues. Trimming cost V 0 bases and J 8 bases; bases outside gene matches: 7. The DNA of the CDR3 is TGTGCCAGCAGCTTGGCCCCACAGGGGATGGAAGCTTTCTTT. It yields the protein CASSLAPQGMEAFF.

The V and J genes are TRBV25-1 and TRBJ1-1; D ambiguous. The V end lost 5 bases, the J end lost 3 bases, and 16 bases lay between the germline ends. The germline CDR1 and CDR2 sequences are MGHDK and SYGVNS. CDR3 length: 15 residues. In DNA form, the CDR3 reads TGTGCCAGCAGTCGGGGAGCAAGCGGGGACACTGAAGCTTTCTTT. This translates into CASSRGASGDTEAFF. Together with reference TRBV25-1 and TRBJ1-1, the CDR3 gives the full variable domain: EADIYQTPRYLVIGTGKKITLECSQTMGHDKMYWYQQDPGMELHLIHYSYGVNSTEKGDLSSESTVSRIRTEHFPLTLESARPSHTSQYLCASSRGASGDTEAFFGQGTRLTVV.

V and J are TRBV6-5 and TRBJ2-7, with D tentatively TRBD1 (5 bases). The germline V gene has CDR1 MNHEY and CDR2 SVGAGI. Trimming took 6 bases from V and 2 from J, leaving 8 bases between them. The CDR3 covers 12 residues. CDR3 sequence (DNA): TGTGCCAGCAGCCCGACAGCCTACGAGCAGTACTTC. Its protein product is CASSPTAYEQYF.

V gene TRBV6-5 combines with J gene TRBJ2-1; TRBD2 matches at 8 bases. V trimming: 7 bases; J trimming: 0 bases; junction bases outside the gene matches: 2. The CDR3 runs to 14 residues. Germline V gene sequence: CDR1 MNHEY, CDR2 SVGAGI. CDR3 loop: CASKGLASYNEQFF. The CDR3 nucleotides are TGTGCCAGCAAAGGACTAGCCTCCTACAATGAGCAGTTCTTC.

This clone was seen only a few times. The chain is built from TRBV7-9 and TRBJ2-4; D is unclear. The CDR3 length is 14 residues. Trimming shortened V by 5 bases and J by 1 base, and 9 bases separated the two germline ends. Germline values: CDR1 SEHNR, CDR2 FQNEAQ (reference sequence). The CDR3, as DNA: TGTGCCAGCAGCCTGCGAGGTGCCAAAAACATTCAGTACTTC. This codes for CASSLRGAKNIQYF.

The V and J genes are TRBV6-2 or TRBV6-3 and TRBJ1-4; 9 nucleotides match TRBD1. Trimming took 1 base from V and 5 from J; bases not matched to a gene: 2. CDR1 is MNHEY and CDR2 is SVGEGT in the germline V gene. The CDR3 length is 15 residues. The CDR3 DNA reads as TGTGCCAGCAGTTACTTCGGGACAGGGAATGAAAAACTGTTTTTT. The encoded protein is CASSYFGTGNEKLFF.

The chain recombines TRBV3-1 (or the pseudogene TRBV3-2) with TRBJ1-5; TRBD1 matches 7 bases. Looked up from germline, CDR1 is LGHDT and CDR2 is YNNKEL (reference sequence). With V trimmed by 4 bases and J by 7 bases, 10 bases remained unmatched. This CDR3 comprises 15 residues. The chain's CDR3 is CASSPSAGGGQPQHF. In DNA form, the CDR3 reads TGTGCCAGCAGCCCGTCAGCAGGGGGTGGACAGCCCCAGCATTTT.

The chain combines TRBV30 with TRBJ2-5; no definite D call. From germline, CDR1 is GTSNPN and CDR2 SVGIG (reference sequence). This CDR3 is 15 amino acids long. Trimming shortened V by 3 bases and J by 1 base, and 15 bases separated the two germline ends. CDR3 in amino acids: CAWSLKSYTQETQYF. In DNA, the CDR3 is TGTGCCTGGAGCCTTAAGAGCTATACCCAAGAGACCCAGTACTTC.

This rearrangement joins TRBV27 to TRBJ2-7; possible D gene TRBD2, 5 bases. The germline gives CDR1 MNHEY, CDR2 SMNVEV (reference sequence). The CDR3 spans 14 residues. V dropped 3 bases and J dropped 6 bases, with 15 bases sitting between them. The DNA of the CDR3 is TGTGCCAGCAGTTTGGCCCCGGAGGCGGGCGAGCAGTACTTC. It codes for CASSLAPEAGEQYF.

The gene calls are TRBV29-1 and TRBJ2-1; D not resolved. The V end lost 5 bases, the J end lost 4 bases, and 6 bases lay between the germline ends. The CDR3 extends over 11 amino acids. The germline V gene encodes CDR1 SQVTM and CDR2 ANQGSEA. The chain's CDR3 is CSVSNYNEQFF. CDR3 nucleotide sequence: TGCAGCGTTTCTAATTACAATGAGCAGTTCTTC.

The chain combines TRBV9 with TRBJ1-5; 9 bases align to TRBD1. CDR1 SGDLS and CDR2 YYNGEE come from the germline V gene. This CDR3 has 15 amino acids. Trimming took 3 bases from V and 6 from J; bases not matched to a gene: 7. CDR3 loop: CASSGTGGAGQPQHF. CDR3 coding DNA: TGTGCCAGCAGCGGAACAGGGGGCGCGGGTCAGCCCCAGCATTTT.

The chain uses TRBV2 and TRBJ1-3; TRBD1 matches at 9 bases. The V segment lost 5 bases and the J segment 4 bases; nucleotides outside the gene matches: 9. The CDR3 consists of 16 residues. Germline CDR1 and CDR2: SNHLY and FYNNEI. The CDR3 here is CASSWSPGQGGNTIYF. In DNA form, the CDR3 reads TGTGCCAGCAGTTGGAGTCCGGGACAGGGAGGAAACACCATATATTTT.

This clone came up once. The rearrangement joins TRBV7-2 to TRBJ2-5; 9 bases align to TRBD2. CDR1 and CDR2 from the germline V gene are SGHTA and FQGNSA. CDR3 length equals 16 residues. The trim removed 1 base at V and 2 bases at J, leaving 5 bases unmatched. The CDR3 sequence is CASSLGGAGGQETQYF. The DNA for the CDR3 is TGTGCCAGCAGCTTAGGAGGAGCGGGAGGACAAGAGACCCAGTACTTC.

This rearrangement joins TRBV2 to TRBJ1-5; D uncertain. The germline CDR1 and CDR2 sequences are SNHLY and FYNNEI. The CDR3 consists of 16 residues. V dropped 8 bases and J dropped 0 bases, with 17 bases sitting between them. The CDR3: CASGVGRQYSNQPQHF. DNA of the CDR3: TGTGCCAGCGGGGTAGGGAGGCAATATAGCAATCAGCCCCAGCATTTT.